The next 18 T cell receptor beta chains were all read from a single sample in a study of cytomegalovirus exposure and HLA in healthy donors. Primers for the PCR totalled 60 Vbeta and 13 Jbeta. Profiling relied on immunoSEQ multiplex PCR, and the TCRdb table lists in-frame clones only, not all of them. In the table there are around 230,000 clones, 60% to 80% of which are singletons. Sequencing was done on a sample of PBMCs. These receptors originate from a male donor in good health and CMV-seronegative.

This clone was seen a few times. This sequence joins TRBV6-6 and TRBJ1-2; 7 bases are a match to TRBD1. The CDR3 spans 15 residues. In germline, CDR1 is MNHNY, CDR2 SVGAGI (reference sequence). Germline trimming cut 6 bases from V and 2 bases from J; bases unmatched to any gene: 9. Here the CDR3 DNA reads TGTGCCAGCAGGCCTCTCTCAGGGGGGAACTATGGCTACACCTTC. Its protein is CASRPLSGGNYGYTF.

The CDR3 DNA is TGTGCCAGCAGCTTAGGTTCAGGGCCCAATTATGGCTACACCTTC. Translating it yields CASSLGSGPNYGYTF. This chain uses TRBV7-2 with TRBJ1-2, with a weak D call TRBD1 (5 bases). Germline CDR1 reads SGHTA; CDR2 reads FQGNSA. This CDR3 comprises 15 residues. The V gene lost 1 base and the J gene lost 5 bases, with 14 bases spanning the gap.

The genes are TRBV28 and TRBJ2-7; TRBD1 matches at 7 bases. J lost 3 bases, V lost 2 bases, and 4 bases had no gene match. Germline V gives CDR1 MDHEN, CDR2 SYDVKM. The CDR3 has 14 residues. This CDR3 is CASSLGTEFYEQYF. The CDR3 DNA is TGTGCCAGCAGTTTAGGGACAGAGTTCTACGAGCAGTACTTC.

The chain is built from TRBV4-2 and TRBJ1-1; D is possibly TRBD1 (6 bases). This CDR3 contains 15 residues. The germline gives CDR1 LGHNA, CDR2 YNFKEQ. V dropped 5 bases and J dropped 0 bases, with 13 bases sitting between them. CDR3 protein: CASSLRTVMNTEAFF. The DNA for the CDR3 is TGTGCCAGCAGCTTAAGGACAGTCATGAACACTGAAGCTTTCTTT.

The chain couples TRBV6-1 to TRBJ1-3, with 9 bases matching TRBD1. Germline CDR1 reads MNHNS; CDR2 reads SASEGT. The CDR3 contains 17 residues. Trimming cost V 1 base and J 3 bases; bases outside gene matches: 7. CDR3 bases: TGTGCCAGCAGTGAAGAGCCGAGACAGGGGGTTGGAAACACCATATATTTT. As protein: CASSEEPRQGVGNTIYF.

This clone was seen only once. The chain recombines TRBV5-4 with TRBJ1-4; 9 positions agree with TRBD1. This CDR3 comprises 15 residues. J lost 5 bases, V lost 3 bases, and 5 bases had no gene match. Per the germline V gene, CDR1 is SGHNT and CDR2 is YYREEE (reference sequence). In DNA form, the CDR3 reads TGTGCCAGCAGCTCCCCCGGGACAGGGAATGAAAAACTGTTTTTT. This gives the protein CASSSPGTGNEKLFF.

CDR3 amino acids: CASSLAAGGSNTEAFF. The CDR3 region has the DNA TGTGCCAGCAGCTTAGCGGCAGGGGGCTCGAACACTGAAGCTTTCTTT. The chain joins TRBV7-2 to TRBJ1-1, with 8 bases lining up with TRBD1. The J segment lost 1 base and the V segment lost 0 bases, leaving 4 bases of the junction unmatched. The CDR3 is 16 residues long. CDR1 SGHTA and CDR2 FQGNSA come from the germline V gene. Combining the CDR3 with reference TRBV7-2 and TRBJ1-1 gives the whole variable domain GAGVSQSPSNKVTEKGKDVELRCDPISGHTALYWYRQSLGQGLEFLIYFQGNSAPDKSGLPSDRFSAERTGGSVSTLTIQRTQQEDSAVYLCASSLAAGGSNTEAFFGQGTRLTVV.

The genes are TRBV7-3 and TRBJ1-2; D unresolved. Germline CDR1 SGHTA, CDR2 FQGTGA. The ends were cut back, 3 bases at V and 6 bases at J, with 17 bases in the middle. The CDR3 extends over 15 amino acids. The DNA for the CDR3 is TGTGCCAGCAGCTTCGACCCGCGTAGGAGCGATGGCTACACCTTC. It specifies CASSFDPRRSDGYTF.

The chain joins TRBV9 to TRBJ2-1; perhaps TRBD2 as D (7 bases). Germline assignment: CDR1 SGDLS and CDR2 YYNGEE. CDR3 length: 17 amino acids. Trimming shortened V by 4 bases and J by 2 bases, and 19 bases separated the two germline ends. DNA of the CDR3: TGTGCCAGCAGCCCTAAGGGGGAGGGCCTTACCTACAATGAGCAGTTCTTC. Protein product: CASSPKGEGLTYNEQFF.

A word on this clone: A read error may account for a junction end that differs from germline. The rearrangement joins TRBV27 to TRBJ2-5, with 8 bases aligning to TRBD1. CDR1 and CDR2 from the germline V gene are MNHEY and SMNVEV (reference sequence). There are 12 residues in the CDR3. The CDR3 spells CASGLSSPGQDF. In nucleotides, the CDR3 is TGTGCCAGCGGGTTATCTTCGCCGGGACAGGACTTC.

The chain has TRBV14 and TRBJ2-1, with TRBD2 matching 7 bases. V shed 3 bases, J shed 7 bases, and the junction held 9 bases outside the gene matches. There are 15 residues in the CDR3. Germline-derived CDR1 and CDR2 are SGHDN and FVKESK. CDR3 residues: CASSHMRDYSNEQFF. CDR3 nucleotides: TGTGCCAGCAGCCATATGCGGGACTATTCTAATGAGCAGTTCTTC.

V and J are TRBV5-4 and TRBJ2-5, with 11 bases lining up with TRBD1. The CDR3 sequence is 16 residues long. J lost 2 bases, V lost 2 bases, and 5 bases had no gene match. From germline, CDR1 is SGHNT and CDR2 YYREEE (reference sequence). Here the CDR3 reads CASSFGQGARQETQYF. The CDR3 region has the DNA TGTGCCAGCAGCTTCGGACAGGGGGCGAGGCAAGAGACCCAGTACTTC.

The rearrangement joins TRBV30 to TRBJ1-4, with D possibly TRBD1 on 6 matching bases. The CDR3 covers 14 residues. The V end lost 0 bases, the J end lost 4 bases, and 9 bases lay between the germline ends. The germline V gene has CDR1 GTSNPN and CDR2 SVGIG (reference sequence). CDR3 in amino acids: CAWSVRQVNEKLFF. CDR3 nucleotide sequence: TGTGCCTGGAGTGTCCGACAGGTTAATGAAAAACTGTTTTTT.

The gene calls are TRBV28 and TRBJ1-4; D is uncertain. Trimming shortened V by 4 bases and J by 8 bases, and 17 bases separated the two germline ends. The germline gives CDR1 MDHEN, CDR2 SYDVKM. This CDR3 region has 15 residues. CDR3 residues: CASSSRTGIGEKLFF. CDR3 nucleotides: TGTGCCAGCAGTTCACGGACTGGAATAGGGGAAAAACTGTTTTTT.

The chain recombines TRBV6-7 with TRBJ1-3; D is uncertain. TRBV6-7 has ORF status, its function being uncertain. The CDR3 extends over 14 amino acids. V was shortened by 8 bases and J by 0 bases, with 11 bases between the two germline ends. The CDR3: CASCGESSGNTIYF. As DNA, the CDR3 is TGTGCCAGCTGCGGCGAGAGCTCTGGAAACACCATATATTTT.

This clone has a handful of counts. The CDR3 spells CASSGRKGRGVDEQFF. The CDR3 nucleotides read TGTGCCAGCAGTGGGAGGAAGGGGCGAGGGGTCGATGAGCAGTTCTTC. The chain has TRBV28 and TRBJ2-1; D is perhaps TRBD2 (6 bases). V lost 5 bases and J 8 bases, leaving 22 bases between the germline ends. The CDR3 has 16 amino acids. CDR1 and CDR2 (germline): MDHEN, SYDVKM.

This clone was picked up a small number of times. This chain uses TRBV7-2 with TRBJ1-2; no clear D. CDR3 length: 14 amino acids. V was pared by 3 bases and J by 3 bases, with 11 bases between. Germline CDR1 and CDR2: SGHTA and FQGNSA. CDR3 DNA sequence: TGTGCCAGCAGCTTCCCCGGCGGGGACTATGGCTACACCTTC. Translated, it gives CASSFPGGDYGYTF.

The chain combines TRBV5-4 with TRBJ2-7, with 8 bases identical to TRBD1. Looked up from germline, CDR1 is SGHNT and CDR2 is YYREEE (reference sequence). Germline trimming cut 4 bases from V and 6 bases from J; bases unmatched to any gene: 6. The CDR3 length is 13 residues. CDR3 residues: CASSITGGGEQYF. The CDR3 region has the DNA TGTGCCAGCAGCATTACAGGGGGTGGCGAGCAGTACTTC.